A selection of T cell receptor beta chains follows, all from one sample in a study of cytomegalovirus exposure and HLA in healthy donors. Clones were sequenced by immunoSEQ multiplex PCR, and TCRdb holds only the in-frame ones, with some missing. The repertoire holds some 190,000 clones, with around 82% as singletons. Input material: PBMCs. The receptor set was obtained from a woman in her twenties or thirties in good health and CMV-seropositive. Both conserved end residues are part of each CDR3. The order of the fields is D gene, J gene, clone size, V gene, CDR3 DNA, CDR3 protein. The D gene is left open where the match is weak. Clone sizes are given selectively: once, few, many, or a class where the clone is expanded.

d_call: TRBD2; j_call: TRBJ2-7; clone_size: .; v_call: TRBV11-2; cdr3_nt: TGTGCCAGCAGCTTAACAAAGCGGGGGCGTTACGAGCAGTACTTC; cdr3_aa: CASSLTKRGRYEQYF
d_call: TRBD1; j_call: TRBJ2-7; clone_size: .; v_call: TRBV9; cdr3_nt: TGTGCCAGCAGCGCGGACAGGGGACCCTCGGCCGAGCAGTACTTC; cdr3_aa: CASSADRGPSAEQYF
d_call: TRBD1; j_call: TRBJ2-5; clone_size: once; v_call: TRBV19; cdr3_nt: TGTGCCAGTAGTATGACAGGGATGCAAGAGACCCAGTACTTC; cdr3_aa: CASSMTGMQETQYF
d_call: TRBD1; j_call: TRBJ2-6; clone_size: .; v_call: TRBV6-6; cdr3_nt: TGTGCCAGCGCTCACAGGGGAACTGGGGCCAACGGCCTGACTTTC; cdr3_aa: CASAHRGTGANGLTF
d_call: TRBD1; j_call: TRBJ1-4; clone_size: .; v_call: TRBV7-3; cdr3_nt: TGTGCCACCGACCTCCGGGGACAGGGGGCGAATGAAAAACTGTTTTTT; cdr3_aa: CATDLRGQGANEKLFF
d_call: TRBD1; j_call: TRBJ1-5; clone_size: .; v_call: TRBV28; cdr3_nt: TGTGCCAGCAGTTTGACGGAGGGGGCCCTAAGCTATAGCAATCAGCCCCAGCATTTT; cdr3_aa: CASSLTEGALSYSNQPQHF
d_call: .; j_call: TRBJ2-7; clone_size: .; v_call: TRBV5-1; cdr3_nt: TGCGCCAGCAGCTTGGTGCCACGAGGAACTGCAGGGTACGAGCAGTACTTC; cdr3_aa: CASSLVPRGTAGYEQYF
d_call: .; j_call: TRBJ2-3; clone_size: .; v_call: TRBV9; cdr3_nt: TGTGCCAGCAGTTTGGCCGGAGGGAACACAGATACGCAGTATTTT; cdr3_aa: CASSLAGGNTDTQYF
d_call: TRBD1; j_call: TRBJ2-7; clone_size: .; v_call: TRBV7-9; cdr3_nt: TGTGCCAGCAGCTTTCCCGGGACAGGGTCCTACGAGCAGTACTTC; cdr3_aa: CASSFPGTGSYEQYF
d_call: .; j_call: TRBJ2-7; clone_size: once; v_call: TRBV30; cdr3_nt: TGTGCCGGAACTATAGACTACGAGCAGTACTTC; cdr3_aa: CAGTIDYEQYF
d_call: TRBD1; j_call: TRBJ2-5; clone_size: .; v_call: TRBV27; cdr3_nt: TGTGCCAGCAGTTTGTTGGGACAGGGGCCAACTCAGGAGACCCAGTACTTC; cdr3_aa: CASSLLGQGPTQETQYF
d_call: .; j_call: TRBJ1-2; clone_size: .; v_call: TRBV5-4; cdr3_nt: TGTGCCAGCCGCAGATTCGACTATGGCTACACCTTC; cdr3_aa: CASRRFDYGYTF
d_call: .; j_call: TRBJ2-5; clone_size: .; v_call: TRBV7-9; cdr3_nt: TGTGCCAGCAGCCAACTGGTGGAGACCCAGTACTTC; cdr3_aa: CASSQLVETQYF
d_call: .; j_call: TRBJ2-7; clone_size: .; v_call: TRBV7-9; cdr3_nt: TGTGCCAGCAGCTTAGAAGCGGCGGATACCTACGAGCAGTACTTC; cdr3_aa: CASSLEAADTYEQYF
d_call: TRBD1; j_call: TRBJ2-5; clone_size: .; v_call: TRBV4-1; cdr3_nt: TGCGCCAGCAGCCAACTCCAGGGGGTCGAGACCCAGTACTTC; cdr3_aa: CASSQLQGVETQYF
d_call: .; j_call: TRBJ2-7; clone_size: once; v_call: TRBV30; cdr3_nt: TGTGCCTGGAACACAGGGAAGGGCGAGCAGTACTTC; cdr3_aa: CAWNTGKGEQYF
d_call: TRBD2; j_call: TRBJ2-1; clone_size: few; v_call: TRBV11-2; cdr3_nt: TGTGCCAGCAGCCCGTTAGGCAGGGGCGCTAGCGGGGGTTACAATGAGCAGTTCTTC; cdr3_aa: CASSPLGRGASGGYNEQFF
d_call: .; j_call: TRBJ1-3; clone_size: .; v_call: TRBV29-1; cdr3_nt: TGCAGCCCCGAAGAGGGAGGGGTAGGAAACACCATATATTTT; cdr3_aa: CSPEEGGVGNTIYF
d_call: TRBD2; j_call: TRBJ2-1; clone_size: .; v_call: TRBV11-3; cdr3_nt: TGTGCCAGCAGCTTAACCCTAGCGGGGCCATCCTACAATGAGCAGTTCTTC; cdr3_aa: CASSLTLAGPSYNEQFF
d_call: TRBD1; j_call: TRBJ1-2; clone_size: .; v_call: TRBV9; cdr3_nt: TGTGCCAGCAGCCCCCGGACAGGGGGGTTTTATGGCTACACCTTC; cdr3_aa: CASSPRTGGFYGYTF
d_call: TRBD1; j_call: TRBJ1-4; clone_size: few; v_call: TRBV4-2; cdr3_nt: TGTGCCAGCAGCCAAGATCGAGGGGAGACAGGGGGTGAAAAACTGTTTTTT; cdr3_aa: CASSQDRGETGGEKLFF
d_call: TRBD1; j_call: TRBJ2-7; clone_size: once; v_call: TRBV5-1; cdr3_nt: TGCGCCAGCAGCCCGGACAGGGTTGGCTACGAGCAGTACTTC; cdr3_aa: CASSPDRVGYEQYF
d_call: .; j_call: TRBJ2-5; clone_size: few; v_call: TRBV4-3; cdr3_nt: TGCGCCAGCAGCCATATTTTTAGGGGGGGGCTCGAGACCCAGTACTTC; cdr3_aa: CASSHIFRGGLETQYF
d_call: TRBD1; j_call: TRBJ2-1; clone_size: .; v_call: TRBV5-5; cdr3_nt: TGTGCCAGCAGCAAGGGGGGTCAGGGGGCAGGGAATGAGCAGTTCTTC; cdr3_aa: CASSKGGQGAGNEQFF
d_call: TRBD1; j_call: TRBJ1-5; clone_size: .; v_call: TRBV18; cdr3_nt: TGTGCCAGCTCACGCGGGGACAGTGGCGGTCAGCCCCAGCATTTT; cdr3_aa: CASSRGDSGGQPQHF
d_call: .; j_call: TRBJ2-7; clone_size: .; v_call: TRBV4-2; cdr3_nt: TGTGCCAGCAGCCAACAAGGAGTCTACGAGCAGTACTTC; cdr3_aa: CASSQQGVYEQYF
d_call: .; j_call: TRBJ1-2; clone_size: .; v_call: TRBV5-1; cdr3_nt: TGCGCCAGCAGCCGTGGCGGGGTCGTGGGCTACACCTTC; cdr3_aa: CASSRGGVVGYTF
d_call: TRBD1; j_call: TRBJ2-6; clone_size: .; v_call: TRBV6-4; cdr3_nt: TGTGCCAGCAGTGTAAGGGGGCCCAATTTCTCTGGGGCCAACGTCCTGACTTTC; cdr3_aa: CASSVRGPNFSGANVLTF
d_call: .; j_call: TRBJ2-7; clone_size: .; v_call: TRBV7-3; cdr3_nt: TGTGCCAGCAGCTCTACCGGGGGAAACTCCTACGAGCAGTACTTC; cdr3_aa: CASSSTGGNSYEQYF
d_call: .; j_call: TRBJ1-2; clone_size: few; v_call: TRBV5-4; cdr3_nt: TGTGCCAGCAGCTTAGGGGAATCAATTAGATATGGCTACACCTTC; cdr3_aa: CASSLGESIRYGYTF
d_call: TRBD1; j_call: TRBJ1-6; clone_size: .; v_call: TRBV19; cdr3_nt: TGTGCCAGTAGCCCACAGGGGAGTAATTCACCCCTCCACTTT; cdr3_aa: CASSPQGSNSPLHF
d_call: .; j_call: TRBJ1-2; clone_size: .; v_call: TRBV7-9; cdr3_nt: TGTGCCAGCAGTTCCTTAGGGGGGGCGAAGGGCTACACCTTC; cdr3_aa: CASSSLGGAKGYTF
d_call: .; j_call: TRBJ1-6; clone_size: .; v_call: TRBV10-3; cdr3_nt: TGTGCCACCATGGCCCCAGGCTATTCACCCCTCCACTTT; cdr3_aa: CATMAPGYSPLHF
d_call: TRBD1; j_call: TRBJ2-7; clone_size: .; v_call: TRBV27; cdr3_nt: TGTGCCAGCAGAGGACAGGGGAAGAGCGAGCAGTACTTC; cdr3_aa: CASRGQGKSEQYF
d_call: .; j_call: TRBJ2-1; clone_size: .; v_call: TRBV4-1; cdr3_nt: TGCGCCAGCAGCCTTACCCGGGGGAGGTCCTACAATGAGCAGTTCTTC; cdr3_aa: CASSLTRGRSYNEQFF
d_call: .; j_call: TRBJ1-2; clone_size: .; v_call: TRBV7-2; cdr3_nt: TGTGCCAGCAGGGCTGACTTGGGCTATGGCTACACCTTC; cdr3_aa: CASRADLGYGYTF
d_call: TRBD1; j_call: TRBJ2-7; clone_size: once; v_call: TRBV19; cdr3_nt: TGTGCCAGTTCAGAGACAGGGCATTACGAGCAGTACTTC; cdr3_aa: CASSETGHYEQYF
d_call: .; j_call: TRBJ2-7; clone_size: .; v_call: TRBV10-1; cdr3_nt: TGCGCCACCTCTAATTTCGACTTCGACCCCTACGAGCAGTACTTC; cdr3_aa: CATSNFDFDPYEQYF
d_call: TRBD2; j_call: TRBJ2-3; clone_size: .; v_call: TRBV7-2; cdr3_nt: TGTGCCAGCAGCTTCCAGCGGGGGGCCACAGATACGCAGTATTTT; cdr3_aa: CASSFQRGATDTQYF
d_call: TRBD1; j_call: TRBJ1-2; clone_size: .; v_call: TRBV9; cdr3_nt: TGTGCCAGCAGCACCCGGGCAGGGGACAGAGCTAACTATGGCTACACCTTC; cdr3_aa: CASSTRAGDRANYGYTF